This section outlines one TCR beta chain sequence together with its context. Antigen unknown. Each CDR3 protein is one row after TCRdb ran MiXCR on the 5' RACE reads. The sample records approximately 260,000 distinct CDR3 sequences, about 20% being singletons. The data are from a study of CD8 T cells in ankylosing spondylitis. Notes on the study in general: In the blood and synovial fluid of reactive arthritis, some motif variants had been previously reported.

Trimming left V 3 bases short and J 7 bases short, with 15 bases between. The CDR3 runs 15 residues. The chain couples TRBV12-3 or TRBV12-4 to TRBJ2-2; D is perhaps TRBD2 (7 bases). The TCR sequence derives from a male donor with ankylosing spondylitis or in good health (not recorded which). Sequencing input: blood, either unsorted or a sorted T cell fraction (not recorded which). CDR3 sequence reads: CASSFGGALDGELFF. The CDR3 DNA is TGTGCCAGCAGTTTTGGGGGGGCGCTGGACGGGGAGCTGTTTTTT.